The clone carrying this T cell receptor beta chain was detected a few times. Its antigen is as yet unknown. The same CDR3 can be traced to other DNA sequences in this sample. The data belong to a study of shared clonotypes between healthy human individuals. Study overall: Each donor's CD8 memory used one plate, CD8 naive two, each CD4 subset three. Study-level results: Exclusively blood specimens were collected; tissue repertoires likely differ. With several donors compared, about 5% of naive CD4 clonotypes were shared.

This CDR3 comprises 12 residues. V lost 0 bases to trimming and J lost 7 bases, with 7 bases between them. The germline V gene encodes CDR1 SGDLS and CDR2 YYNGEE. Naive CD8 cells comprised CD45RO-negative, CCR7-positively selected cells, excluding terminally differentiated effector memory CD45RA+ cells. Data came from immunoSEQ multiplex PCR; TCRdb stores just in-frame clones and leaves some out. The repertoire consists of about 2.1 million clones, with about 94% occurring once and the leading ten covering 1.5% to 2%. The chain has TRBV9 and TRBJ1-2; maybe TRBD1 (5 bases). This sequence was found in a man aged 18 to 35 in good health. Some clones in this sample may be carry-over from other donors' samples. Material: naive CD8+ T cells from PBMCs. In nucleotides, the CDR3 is TGTGCCAGCAGCGTAGGAGGGGCTGGCTACACCTTC. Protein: CASSVGGAGYTF.